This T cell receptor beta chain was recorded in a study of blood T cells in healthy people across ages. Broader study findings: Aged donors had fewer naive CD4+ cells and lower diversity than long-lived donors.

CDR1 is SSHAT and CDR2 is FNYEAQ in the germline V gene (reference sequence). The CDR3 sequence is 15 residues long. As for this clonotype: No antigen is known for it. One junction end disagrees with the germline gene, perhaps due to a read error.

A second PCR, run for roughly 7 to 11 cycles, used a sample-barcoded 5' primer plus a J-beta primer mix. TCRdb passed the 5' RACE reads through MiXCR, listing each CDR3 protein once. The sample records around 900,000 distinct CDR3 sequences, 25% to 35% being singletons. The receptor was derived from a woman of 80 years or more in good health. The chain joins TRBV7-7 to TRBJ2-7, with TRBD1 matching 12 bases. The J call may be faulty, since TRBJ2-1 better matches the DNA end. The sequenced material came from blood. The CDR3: CASSLEGTGGNEQFF. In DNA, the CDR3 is TGTGCTAGCAGCTTAGAGGGGACAGGGGGCAACGAGCAGTTCTTC.